The next 29 T cell receptor beta chains were all read from a single sample in a study of T cell responses to AZD1222 COVID-19 vaccine. Assay used: immunoSEQ multiplex PCR; TCRdb lists only in-frame clones, some missing. The sample holds approximately 120,000 clones, over 85% seen once. Sequences were derived from peripheral blood, sampled on day 0 of AZD1222 vaccination. Receptors originate from an adult in good health.

V usage is TRBV11-2 and J usage is TRBJ1-2, with D perhaps matching TRBD1 (5 bases). Trimming cost V 0 bases and J 6 bases, with 14 bases left between them. The germline V gene encodes CDR1 SGHAT and CDR2 FQNNGV. This CDR3 is built from 15 residues. CDR3 loop: CASSLERGPTDGYTF. The CDR3 DNA reads TGTGCCAGCAGCTTAGAGCGGGGACCGACGGATGGCTACACCTTC. Supplemented by reference TRBV11-2 and TRBJ1-2, the full variable domain reads EAGVAQSPRYKIIEKRQSVAFWCNPISGHATLYWYQQILGQGPKLLIQFQNNGVVDDSQLPKDRFSAERLKGVDSTLKIQPAKLEDSAVYLCASSLERGPTDGYTFGSGTRLTVV.

This rearrangement joins TRBV29-1 to TRBJ2-1, with 11 positions matching TRBD1. CDR3 length equals 14 residues. Germline V gives CDR1 SQVTM, CDR2 ANQGSEA. The V gene end was trimmed by 0 bases and the J gene end by 8 bases; junction bases not matched to a gene: 3. Written as DNA, the CDR3 is TGCAGCGTTGAAGATTGGACAGGGGGCGATGAGCAGTTCTTC. As protein: CSVEDWTGGDEQFF.

The chain couples TRBV13 to TRBJ2-3; 9 bases map to TRBD2. The V and J ends lost 5 bases and 1 base, in that order; junction bases with no gene match: 7. Germline V gene data show CDR1 as PRHDT and CDR2 as FYEKMQ (reference sequence). The CDR3 loop spans 16 amino acids. In DNA, the CDR3 is TGTGCCAGCAGCAACCCCCGGACTAGCGGCACAGATACGCAGTATTTT. Amino acid sequence: CASSNPRTSGTDTQYF.

J is TRBJ1-1 and V is TRBV5-1; a possible D gene is TRBD1 (5 bases). Germline V gene data show CDR1 as SGHRS and CDR2 as YFSETQ. V was pared by 2 bases and J by 0 bases, with 8 bases between. CDR3 size: 14 residues. The DNA for the CDR3 is TGCGCCAGCAGCTTCGGGGGTATGAACACTGAAGCTTTCTTT. It encodes CASSFGGMNTEAFF.

V usage is TRBV2 and J usage is TRBJ2-7, with TRBD2 identical over 14 bases. The CDR3 has 15 residues. Looked up from germline, CDR1 is SNHLY and CDR2 is FYNNEI. J gave up 6 bases and V 4 bases, and 5 bases lay outside the gene matches. CDR3 in amino acids: CASSGGLAGVGEQYF. The CDR3, as DNA: TGTGCCAGCAGTGGGGGACTAGCGGGAGTCGGCGAGCAGTACTTC.

The genes are TRBV6-5 and TRBJ1-2, with a weak D call TRBD1 (6 bases). There are 14 residues in the CDR3. The V gene lost 5 bases and the J gene lost 1 base, with 11 bases spanning the gap. CDR1 MNHEY and CDR2 SVGAGI come from the germline V gene. The CDR3 DNA follows: TGTGCCAGCAGTAGACACAGGGATAACTATGGCTACACCTTC. Encoded protein: CASSRHRDNYGYTF.

This chain links TRBV6-5 with TRBJ1-4; unclear D gene. V dropped 6 bases and J dropped 0 bases, with 8 bases sitting between them. The CDR3 is 14 residues long. CDR1 and CDR2 (germline): MNHEY, SVGAGI. The CDR3: CASRRQSTNEKLFF. DNA for the CDR3: TGTGCCAGCAGACGACAATCAACTAATGAAAAACTGTTTTTT.

CDR3 nucleotide sequence: TGTGCCAGCAGAGGGGCGGGGCGAGATACGCAGTATTTT. The encoded protein is CASRGAGRDTQYF. The chain is built from TRBV6-5 and TRBJ2-3; tentative D call: TRBD2 (6 bases). V was trimmed by 6 bases and J by 5 bases, leaving 12 bases between them. Germline CDR1 reads MNHEY; CDR2 reads SVGAGI. This CDR3 spans 13 amino acids.

The chain couples TRBV6-6 to TRBJ1-4; D is possibly TRBD1 (5 bases). V was clipped by 6 bases and J by 3 bases, with 11 bases between them. The CDR3 is made up of 14 amino acids. Germline loops: CDR1 MNHNY, CDR2 SVGAGI (reference sequence). The CDR3 nucleotides are TGTGCCAGCAGGAGGGAAGGGGCTAATGAAAAACTGTTTTTT. It translates to CASRREGANEKLFF.

This clone was counted once. This rearrangement joins TRBV6-6 to TRBJ1-5; 7 bases line up with TRBD1. Trimming removed 7 bases from V and 1 base from J; junction bases left unmatched: 13. There are 17 residues in the CDR3. In germline, CDR1 is MNHNY, CDR2 SVGAGI (reference sequence). CDR3 bases: TGTGCCAGCACTCGGACAGGTTCGGGAGGGAGCAATCAGCCCCAGCATTTT. This codes for CASTRTGSGGSNQPQHF.

The chain carries TRBV21-1 and TRBJ1-5. TRBV21-1 is shown as a pseudogene. The CDR3 has 16 residues. CDR3 in DNA: TGTGCCAGCAGCAAAGTTGTCACCCTAGGCAATCAGCCCCAGCATTTT. This translates into CASSKVVTLGNQPQHF.

This rearrangement joins TRBV6-2 or TRBV6-3 to TRBJ2-2; 9 bases line up with TRBD1. The germline gives CDR1 MNHEY, CDR2 SVGEGT. Unmatched junction bases numbered 4, after V lost 1 base and J lost 1 base. The CDR3 is 17 amino acids. The CDR3 reads CASSYFRDRVNTGELFF. The CDR3 DNA is TGTGCCAGCAGTTACTTCCGGGACAGGGTGAACACCGGGGAGCTGTTTTTT.

The genes are TRBV6-1 and TRBJ1-5; tentatively, D is TRBD1 (6 bases). Trimming stripped 3 bases from V and 7 bases from J, with 19 bases between. CDR1 is MNHNS, CDR2 SASEGT, per germline. The CDR3 has 16 amino acids. The CDR3 spells CASSDSNRVRGQPQHF. The CDR3 DNA reads TGTGCCAGCAGTGATTCTAACAGGGTAAGGGGACAGCCCCAGCATTTT.

V is TRBV5-1 and J is TRBJ2-7; D not resolved. The CDR3 extends over 15 amino acids. The V and J ends lost 1 base and 0 bases respectively, with 11 bases between them. Germline CDR1 is SGHRS and CDR2 is YFSETQ. The CDR3 here is CASSLYSESSYEQYF. The DNA of the CDR3 is TGCGCCAGCAGCTTGTACAGCGAGAGCTCCTACGAGCAGTACTTC. The entire variable domain, with the rest obtained from reference TRBV5-1 and TRBJ2-7, is as follows: KAGVTQTPRYLIKTRGQQVTLSCSPISGHRSVSWYQQTPGQGLQFLFEYFSETQRNKGNFPGRFSGRQFSNSRSEMNVSTLELGDSALYLCASSLYSESSYEQYFGPGTRLTVT.

This clone has just one count. The V gene is TRBV19, the J gene TRBJ1-1, with D possibly being TRBD1 (6 bases). V lost 3 bases, J lost 4 bases, and 12 bases lay in between. CDR1 LNHDA and CDR2 SQIVND come from the germline V gene (reference sequence). There are 14 residues in the CDR3. This CDR3 reads CASSITGISTEAFF. The CDR3 coding sequence is TGTGCCAGTAGTATCACAGGGATTTCCACTGAAGCTTTCTTT.

The CDR3 protein is CASSLYGTNQETQYF. In DNA form, the CDR3 reads TGCGCCAGCAGCTTGTACGGGACCAACCAAGAGACCCAGTACTTC. The V gene is TRBV5-1, the J gene TRBJ2-5; D may be TRBD1 or TRBD2 (5 bases each). CDR1 and CDR2 (germline): SGHRS, YFSETQ. Trimming cost V 1 base and J 0 bases, with 10 bases left between them. There are 15 residues in the CDR3.

V is TRBV7-2 and J is TRBJ2-3; D gene ambiguous. Deletions cut 3 bases from V and 2 bases from J, with 6 bases between. The CDR3 totals 13 residues. CDR1 SGHTA and CDR2 FQGNSA come from the germline V gene. This CDR3 is CASSFKHTDTQYF. CDR3 coding DNA: TGTGCCAGCAGCTTTAAGCACACAGATACGCAGTATTTT.

This chain links TRBV13 with TRBJ2-5; TRBD2 might be the D (5 bases). The germline CDR1 and CDR2 sequences are PRHDT and FYEKMQ (reference sequence). The germline V and J ends were trimmed by 0 bases and 1 base, with 12 bases remaining between them. This CDR3 spans 16 amino acids. CDR3 sequence: CASSLGRGRVQETQYF. The CDR3 nucleotides are TGTGCCAGCAGCTTAGGCCGGGGTCGCGTCCAAGAGACCCAGTACTTC.

The chain combines TRBV19 with TRBJ1-4; D is unresolved. V was shortened by 4 bases and J by 7 bases, with 13 bases between the two germline ends. The CDR3 totals 14 residues. Germline CDR1 is LNHDA and CDR2 is SQIVND (reference sequence). The CDR3 here is CASSTQQPGEKLFF. CDR3 nucleotide sequence: TGTGCCAGTAGTACTCAACAGCCTGGTGAAAAACTGTTTTTT.

The chain links TRBV11-2 to TRBJ2-7, with 8 bases identical to TRBD1. With V trimmed by 5 bases and J by 4 bases, 7 bases remained unmatched. The CDR3 totals 14 residues. CDR1 is SGHAT, CDR2 FQNNGV, per germline. The CDR3 region is CASSPDRGGYEQYF. The DNA of the CDR3 is TGTGCCAGCAGCCCTGACAGGGGTGGGTACGAGCAGTACTTC.

The chain employs TRBV9 and TRBJ1-1, with D possibly matching TRBD1 (6 bases). CDR3 size: 14 residues. V was clipped by 3 bases and J by 5 bases, with 14 bases between them. The germline gives CDR1 SGDLS, CDR2 YYNGEE. CDR3 sequence: CASSGEGEWTEAFF. DNA of the CDR3: TGTGCCAGCAGCGGTGAGGGGGAGTGGACTGAAGCTTTCTTT.

The V and J genes are TRBV7-3 and TRBJ2-1; TRBD2 aligns across 7 bases. Per the germline V gene, CDR1 is SGHTA and CDR2 is FQGTGA. Germline trimming cut 1 base from V and 3 bases from J; bases unmatched to any gene: 3. This CDR3 region has 15 residues. CDR3 protein: CASSLNAGDYNEQFF. In nucleotides, the CDR3 is TGTGCCAGCAGCTTAAACGCGGGAGACTACAATGAGCAGTTCTTC.

The gene calls are TRBV2 and TRBJ2-1, with 9 bases that match TRBD1. CDR1 and CDR2 (germline): SNHLY, FYNNEI. V shed 5 bases, J shed 7 bases, and the junction held 6 bases outside the gene matches. This CDR3 spans 14 amino acids. The CDR3 is CASSPETGGNEQFF. CDR3 sequence (DNA): TGTGCCAGCAGTCCTGAGACAGGGGGGAATGAGCAGTTCTTC.

This chain links TRBV5-1 with TRBJ1-2, with D possibly being TRBD1 (5 bases). The CDR3 has 12 residues. V was trimmed by 4 bases and J by 5 bases, leaving 9 bases between them. CDR1 and CDR2 (germline): SGHRS, YFSETQ. The CDR3 nucleotides are TGCGCCAGCAGCAGGGCAGGGTATGGCTACACCTTC. It encodes CASSRAGYGYTF.

V usage is TRBV19 and J usage is TRBJ2-5; D call uncertain. The CDR3 runs to 13 residues. The germline V gene has CDR1 LNHDA and CDR2 SQIVND (reference sequence). Trimming took off 5 bases at V and 7 bases at J, with 14 bases between the two ends. The CDR3 nucleotides read TGTGCCAGTAGTCCCGACTGGGATGGGACCCAGTACTTC. The encoded protein is CASSPDWDGTQYF.

The chain combines TRBV27 with TRBJ2-6, with D hard to call. The length of the CDR3 is 16 residues. CDR1 and CDR2 from the germline V gene are MNHEY and SMNVEV (reference sequence). V lost 5 bases to trimming and J lost 0 bases, with 11 bases between them. The chain's CDR3 is CASSPRSGSGANVLTF. CDR3 in DNA: TGTGCCAGCAGTCCCCGATCTGGCTCTGGGGCCAACGTCCTGACTTTC. Variable domain in full (rest from reference TRBV27 and TRBJ2-6): EAQVTQNPRYLITVTGKKLTVTCSQNMNHEYMSWYRQDPGLGLRQIYYSMNVEVTDKGDVPEGYKVSRKEKRNFPLILESPSPNQTSLYFCASSPRSGSGANVLTFGAGSRLTVL.

The V and J genes are TRBV9 and TRBJ2-2; D uncertain. The germline V gene encodes CDR1 SGDLS and CDR2 YYNGEE. This CDR3 contains 15 residues. V was clipped by 6 bases and J by 2 bases, with 14 bases between them. CDR3 region: CASTKSYYNTGELFF. The DNA for the CDR3 is TGTGCCAGCACCAAGTCATACTACAACACCGGGGAGCTGTTTTTT.

The chain links TRBV5-1 to TRBJ1-1, with no clear D. Germline V CDR1 and CDR2: SGHRS, YFSETQ. Trimming removed 0 bases at V and 1 base at J, with 13 bases between. The CDR3 runs to 16 residues. CDR3 sequence: CASSLASMTQNTEAFF. Written as DNA, the CDR3 is TGCGCCAGCAGCTTGGCATCAATGACCCAGAACACTGAAGCTTTCTTT. Using reference TRBV5-1 and TRBJ1-1 for the parts outside the CDR3, the full variable domain is KAGVTQTPRYLIKTRGQQVTLSCSPISGHRSVSWYQQTPGQGLQFLFEYFSETQRNKGNFPGRFSGRQFSNSRSEMNVSTLELGDSALYLCASSLASMTQNTEAFFGQGTRLTVV.

The chain has TRBV27 and TRBJ2-5; unclear D gene. CDR1 MNHEY and CDR2 SMNVEV come from the germline V gene (reference sequence). The CDR3 is made up of 13 amino acids. V lost 5 bases to trimming and J lost 7 bases, with 14 bases between them. CDR3 protein: CASSPFPERTQYF. CDR3 bases: TGTGCCAGCAGTCCTTTTCCCGAGAGGACCCAGTACTTC.